This section outlines one TCR beta chain sequence together with its context. Its antigen is not identified. This sample was included in a study of T-cell reconstitution after alpha-beta-depleted transplantation in children. Regarding the study as a whole: Most T-cell counts and diversity one year after the transplant came from T cells that were newly produced.

The V gene's germline CDR1 is SGHRS and CDR2 YFSETQ. The CDR3 contains 14 residues. The J segment lost 6 bases and the V segment lost 3 bases, leaving 7 bases of the junction unmatched. A library of TCRbeta sequences, prepared with unique molecular identifiers, was generated. One entry per CDR3 protein, called by TCRdb with MiXCR from the PCR reads. The sample includes approximately 520,000 distinct CDR3 sequences, about an eighth seen only once; the top ten take approximately 14%. This clonotype was sampled from a female patient aged 2-9 years who had a stem cell transplant for aplastic anemia, so the T cells may come from the graft donor. Sequencing was performed on PBMCs, mostly from graft donor cells, taken 180 days after TCRalphabeta/CD19-depleted stem cell transplant. The genes are TRBV5-1 and TRBJ2-7, with TRBD1 matching 9 bases. The CDR3 loop is CASSWTGEAAEQYF. CDR3 DNA: TGCGCCAGCAGCTGGACAGGGGAGGCGGCCGAGCAGTACTTC. Drawing the rest from reference TRBV5-1 and TRBJ2-7, the complete variable domain is KAGVTQTPRYLIKTRGQQVTLSCSPISGHRSVSWYQQTPGQGLQFLFEYFSETQRNKGNFPGRFSGRQFSNSRSEMNVSTLELGDSALYLCASSWTGEAAEQYFGPGTRLTVT.